This entry features one T cell receptor (beta chain) sequence. Its antigen is currently unknown. The ends were cut back, 0 bases at V and 4 bases at J, with 6 bases in the middle. This CDR3 has 13 amino acids. CDR1 SEHNR and CDR2 FQNEAQ come from the germline V gene (reference sequence). This record belongs to a study of vaccination effects on CD4 cells after COVID-19. Expansion of antigen-specific CD4+ T cells with viral peptide pools was carried out by the ViraFEST assay before sequencing. Following culture for nine to ten days, CD4+ T cells were isolated. Having tested negative for nucleocapsid antibodies, the vaccine recipients showed no prior SARS-CoV-2 infection. PBMC cultures contained about 2 million cells per well, approximately 10 IU/ml IL-2 and around 9.9 ug/ml peptides. Cultures had half their medium replaced with IL-2 medium on days 3 and 7. The method was immunoSEQ multiplex PCR; TCRdb's version includes in-frame clones alone and lacks a portion of them. The table shows about 34,000 clones, with roughly 72% occurring only once.

The V gene is TRBV7-9, the J gene TRBJ1-1; D remains ambiguous. This material consisted of CD4+ T cells from PBMCs cultured with HCoV-OC43 spike peptides, taken before COVID-19 vaccination. Subset reported: HCoV-OC43 spike overlapping peptide pool stimulation. This receptor was obtained from a human donor who received a COVID-19 vaccine. CDR3 coding DNA: TGTGCCAGCAGCTTAGCTTTCGGCACTGAAGCTTTCTTT. Translated, it gives CASSLAFGTEAFF.